The clone carrying this TCR beta chain is medium-sized within its sample. Its antigen is unknown. TCRdb redid the calling of the 5' RACE reads with MiXCR, one entry per CDR3 protein. The sample lists several thousand distinct CDR3 sequences; under 2.5% were seen once. The record originates from a study of CD8 T cells in ankylosing spondylitis. Trimming took 3 bases from V and 0 from J, leaving 9 bases between them. Germline assignment: CDR1 SGDLS and CDR2 YYNGEE. The CDR3 loop spans 14 amino acids. General study points: Disease-linked clones proved CD8+ and comparatively uncommon in peripheral blood. According to the report, clones linked to the disease were significantly enriched in matched synovial fluid samples taken from ankylosing spondylitis patients.

The sequenced material came from blood, either unsorted or a sorted T cell fraction (not recorded which). The chain carries TRBV9 and TRBJ2-5; no reliable D call. This TCR derives from a male donor with ankylosing spondylitis or in good health (not recorded which). The CDR3 sequence: CASSESGYQETQYF. The CDR3 DNA reads as TGTGCCAGCAGCGAGAGTGGGTACCAAGAGACCCAGTACTTC.